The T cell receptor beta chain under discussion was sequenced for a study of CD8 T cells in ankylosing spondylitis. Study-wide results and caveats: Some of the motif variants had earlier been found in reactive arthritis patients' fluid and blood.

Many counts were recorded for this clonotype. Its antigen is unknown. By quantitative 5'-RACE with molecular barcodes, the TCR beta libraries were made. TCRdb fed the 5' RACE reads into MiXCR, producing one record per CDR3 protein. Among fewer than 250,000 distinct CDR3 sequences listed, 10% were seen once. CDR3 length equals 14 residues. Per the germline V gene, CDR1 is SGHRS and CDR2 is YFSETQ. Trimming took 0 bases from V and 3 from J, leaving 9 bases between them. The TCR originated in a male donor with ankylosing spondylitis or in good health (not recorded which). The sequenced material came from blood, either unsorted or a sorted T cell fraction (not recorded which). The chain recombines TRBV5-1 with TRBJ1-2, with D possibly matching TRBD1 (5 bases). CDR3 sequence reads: CASSLVGEDYGYTF. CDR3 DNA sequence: TGCGCCAGCAGCTTGGTAGGGGAGGACTATGGCTACACCTTC.